Shown below are 3 T cell receptor beta chains from a single sample sequenced in a study of T cell repertoires in cytomegalovirus infection. These TCRs' antigens remain unknown. Each CDR3 protein gets one entry after TCRdb re-called the reads with MiXCR. The sample yields about 570,000 distinct CDR3 sequences, about 40% seen once. The material sequenced was cultured PBMCs, taken from culture after CMV antigen stimulation. The receptors were sampled from a human donor in good health (CMV status not recorded). Some clones in this sample may be carry-over from other donors' samples.

The chain joins TRBV12-3 or TRBV12-4 to TRBJ1-3; the match to TRBD1 covers 9 bases. V lost 8 bases, J lost 2 bases, and 4 bases stayed unmatched. This CDR3 spans 14 amino acids. The CDR3 spells CASETGGPGNTIYF. The CDR3 coding sequence is TGTGCCAGCGAGACAGGGGGACCTGGAAACACCATATATTTT.

V usage is TRBV27 and J usage is TRBJ2-1, with 7 bases matching TRBD1. The CDR3 has 15 residues. The V gene's germline CDR1 is MNHEY and CDR2 SMNVEV (reference sequence). The junction had 3 bases not matched to a gene; V was cut back by 2 bases and J by 2 bases. CDR3 DNA: TGTGCCAGCAGTTTAATCGGGACAGCCTACAATGAGCAGTTCTTC. Translating it yields CASSLIGTAYNEQFF.

The chain carries TRBV9 and TRBJ2-6; D remains unclear. The CDR3 length is 17 residues. Trimming left V 2 bases short and J 0 bases short, with 12 bases between. Germline-derived CDR1 and CDR2 are SGDLS and YYNGEE. CDR3 DNA sequence: TGTGCCAGCAGCGTCACCAGTTCCGGCTCTGGGGCCAACGTCCTGACTTTC. Encoded protein: CASSVTSSGSGANVLTF.